The 9 T cell receptor beta chains below all came from one sample that was sequenced in a study of shared clonotypes between healthy human individuals. Method: immunoSEQ multiplex PCR; TCRdb's copy keeps in-frame clones and lacks some. Here the sample spans 600,000 to 700,000 clones, more than 70% being singletons. The sequencing sample was made of memory CD4+ T cells sorted from blood. Subset indicated: CD45RA-negative fraction. The receptors here all came from a woman in her twenties or thirties in good health.

This chain links TRBV5-1 with TRBJ2-3; 12 bases align to TRBD1. The V segment lost 3 bases and the J segment 5 bases; nucleotides outside the gene matches: 4. The CDR3 consists of 15 residues. Looked up from germline, CDR1 is SGHRS and CDR2 is YFSETQ. CDR3 DNA: TGCGCCAGCAGCTCGGGACAGGGGGCGCGAGATACGCAGTATTTT. It specifies CASSSGQGARDTQYF. Supplemented by reference TRBV5-1 and TRBJ2-3, the full variable domain reads KAGVTQTPRYLIKTRGQQVTLSCSPISGHRSVSWYQQTPGQGLQFLFEYFSETQRNKGNFPGRFSGRQFSNSRSEMNVSTLELGDSALYLCASSSGQGARDTQYFGPGTRLTVL.

V is TRBV28 and J is TRBJ1-2, with D possibly TRBD1 on 5 matching bases. The CDR3 length is 13 residues. Germline CDR1 and CDR2: MDHEN and SYDVKM. V gave up 8 bases and J gave up 4 bases, with 14 bases separating them. The CDR3 coding sequence is TGTGCCAGCGAAACTGGGGGTTTCTATGGCTACACCTTC. This gives the protein CASETGGFYGYTF.

This clone has a count of ten or more. The rearrangement links TRBV28 to TRBJ1-4; 9 bases agree with TRBD1. The V segment lost 5 bases and the J segment 6 bases; nucleotides outside the gene matches: 7. CDR3 size: 15 residues. The germline gives CDR1 MDHEN, CDR2 SYDVKM. The CDR3 region has the DNA TGTGCCAGCAGTCCGTACAGGGGGCGCGATGAAAAACTGTTTTTT. Its translation: CASSPYRGRDEKLFF. The entire variable domain, with the rest obtained from reference TRBV28 and TRBJ1-4, is as follows: DVKVTQSSRYLVKRTGEKVFLECVQDMDHENMFWYRQDPGLGLRLIYFSYDVKMKEKGDIPEGYSVSREKKERFSLILESASTNQTSMYLCASSPYRGRDEKLFFGSGTQLSVL.

The chain uses TRBV28 and TRBJ2-7; no reliable D call. CDR1 is MDHEN and CDR2 is SYDVKM in the germline V gene. Trimming removed 6 bases from V and 5 bases from J, with 11 bases in between. There are 12 residues in the CDR3. This CDR3 is CASSHGDNEQYF. DNA for the CDR3: TGTGCCAGCAGCCACGGTGATAACGAGCAGTACTTC. Full variable domain (rest looked up from reference TRBV28 and TRBJ2-7): DVKVTQSSRYLVKRTGEKVFLECVQDMDHENMFWYRQDPGLGLRLIYFSYDVKMKEKGDIPEGYSVSREKKERFSLILESASTNQTSMYLCASSHGDNEQYFGPGTRLTVT.

The chain links TRBV28 to TRBJ2-7, with TRBD2 identical over 7 bases. The CDR3 spans 17 residues. Germline V CDR1 and CDR2: MDHEN, SYDVKM. V shed 6 bases and J 5 bases; nucleotides not matched to a gene: 19. DNA of the CDR3: TGTGCCAGCAGCCCCACGCTTGGAGTAGCGGGTTCTGACGAGCAGTACTTC. Its protein product is CASSPTLGVAGSDEQYF.

J is TRBJ1-4 and V is TRBV19, with 10 bases matching TRBD1. The V and J ends lost 4 bases and 8 bases, in that order; junction bases with no gene match: 7. The germline V gene has CDR1 LNHDA and CDR2 SQIVND (reference sequence). The CDR3 consists of 15 residues. The CDR3 is CASSTLGTGEEKLFF. The CDR3 bases are TGTGCCAGTAGTACACTCGGGACAGGGGAAGAAAAACTGTTTTTT.

Of note for this clone: The sample has other DNA sequences that encode this CDR3 too. This chain uses TRBV19 with TRBJ2-5; TRBD1 agrees at 8 bases. The CDR3 length is 13 residues. After removal of 6 bases from V and 4 bases from J, the junction contained 4 bases not matched to a gene. From germline, CDR1 is LNHDA and CDR2 SQIVND (reference sequence). In DNA form, the CDR3 reads TGTGCCAGTAGCTCCGACAGGGGAGAGACCCAGTACTTC. It is translated as CASSSDRGETQYF. The full variable domain, in which reference TRBV19 and TRBJ2-5 provide the parts outside the CDR3, is DGGITQSPKYLFRKEGQNVTLSCEQNLNHDAMYWYRQDPGQGLRLIYYSQIVNDFQKGDIAEGYSVSREKKESFPLTVTSAQKNPTAFYLCASSSDRGETQYFGPGTRLLVL.

This clone was detected a few times. The genes are TRBV27 and TRBJ1-5, with D tentatively TRBD1 (6 bases). The ends were cut back, 5 bases at V and 0 bases at J, with 11 bases in the middle. The CDR3 length is 15 residues. CDR1 MNHEY and CDR2 SMNVEV come from the germline V gene (reference sequence). The CDR3 bases are TGTGCCAGCAGTGTCGGACAGTATAGCAATCAGCCCCAGCATTTT. Translation: CASSVGQYSNQPQHF.

The J gene is TRBJ2-3, the V gene TRBV12-2; TRBD2, the table's D call, lacks a check against the DNA. TRBV12-2 is a pseudogene segment. This CDR3 is built from 19 residues. Written as DNA, the CDR3 is TGTGCAAGTCGCGAGCCATACGGGACTAGCGGGAGCGGGACAGATACGCAGTATTTT. Amino acids: CASREPYGTSGSGTDTQYF.